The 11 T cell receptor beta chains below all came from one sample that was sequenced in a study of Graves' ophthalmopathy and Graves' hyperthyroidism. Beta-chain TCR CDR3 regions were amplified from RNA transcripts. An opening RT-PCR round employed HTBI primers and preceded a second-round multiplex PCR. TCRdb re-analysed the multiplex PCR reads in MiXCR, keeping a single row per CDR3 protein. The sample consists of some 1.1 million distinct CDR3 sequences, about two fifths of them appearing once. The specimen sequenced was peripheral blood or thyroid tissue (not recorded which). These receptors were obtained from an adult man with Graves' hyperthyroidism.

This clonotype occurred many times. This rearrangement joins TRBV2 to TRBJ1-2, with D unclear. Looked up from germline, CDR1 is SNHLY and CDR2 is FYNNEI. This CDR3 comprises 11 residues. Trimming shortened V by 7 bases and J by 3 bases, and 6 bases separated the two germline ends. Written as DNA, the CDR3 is TGTGCCAGCAACCTCGACTATGGCTACACCTTC. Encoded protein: CASNLDYGYTF.

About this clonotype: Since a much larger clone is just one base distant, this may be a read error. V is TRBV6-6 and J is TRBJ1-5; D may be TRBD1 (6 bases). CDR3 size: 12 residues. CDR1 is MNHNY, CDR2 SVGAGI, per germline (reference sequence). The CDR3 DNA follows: TGTGCCAGCCGTTACAGGGAACAGCCCCAGCATTTT. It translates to CASRYREQPQHF.

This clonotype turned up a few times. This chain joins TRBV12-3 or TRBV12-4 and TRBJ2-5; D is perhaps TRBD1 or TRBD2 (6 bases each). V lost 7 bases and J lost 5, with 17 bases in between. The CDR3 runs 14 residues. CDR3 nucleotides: TGTGCCAGCACCTTAAGGGGGGTTGAGGAGACCCAGTACTTC. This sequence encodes CASTLRGVEETQYF.

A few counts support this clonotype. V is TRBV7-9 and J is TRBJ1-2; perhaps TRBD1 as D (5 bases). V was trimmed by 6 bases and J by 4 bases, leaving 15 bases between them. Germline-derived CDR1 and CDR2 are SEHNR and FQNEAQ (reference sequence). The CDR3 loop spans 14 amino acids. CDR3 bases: TGTGCCAGCAGTTTATTGGGGGGGTTCTATGGCTACACCTTC. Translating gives CASSLLGGFYGYTF.

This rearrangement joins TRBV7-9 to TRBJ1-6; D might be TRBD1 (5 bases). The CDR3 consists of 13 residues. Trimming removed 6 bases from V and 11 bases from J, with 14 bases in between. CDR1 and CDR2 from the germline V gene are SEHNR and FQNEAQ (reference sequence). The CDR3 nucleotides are TGTGCCAGCAGTCTGCAGGGACTCGCACCCCTCCACTTT. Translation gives CASSLQGLAPLHF. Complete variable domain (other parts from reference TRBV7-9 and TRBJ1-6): DTGVSQNPRHKITKRGQNVTFRCDPISEHNRLYWYRQTLGQGPEFLTYFQNEAQLEKSRLLSDRFSAERPKGSFSTLEIQRTEQGDSAMYLCASSLQGLAPLHFGNGTRLTVT.

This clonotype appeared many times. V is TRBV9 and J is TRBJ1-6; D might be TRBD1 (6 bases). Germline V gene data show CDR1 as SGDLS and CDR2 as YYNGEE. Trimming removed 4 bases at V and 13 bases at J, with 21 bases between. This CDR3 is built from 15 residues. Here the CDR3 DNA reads TGTGCCAGCAGCTCCCGGACAGACGACGCCGGGCCCCTCCACTTT. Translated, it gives CASSSRTDDAGPLHF.

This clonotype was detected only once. This CDR3 reads CASSPLTSGTVGNEQYF. The CDR3 DNA follows: TGTGCCAGCTCACCACTAACGTCGGGTACAGTGGGAAACGAGCAGTACTTC. The rearrangement links TRBV18 to TRBJ2-7; D is undetermined. V gave up 1 base and J gave up 5 bases, with 21 bases separating them. The CDR3 consists of 17 residues. The germline gives CDR1 KGHSH, CDR2 LQKENI.

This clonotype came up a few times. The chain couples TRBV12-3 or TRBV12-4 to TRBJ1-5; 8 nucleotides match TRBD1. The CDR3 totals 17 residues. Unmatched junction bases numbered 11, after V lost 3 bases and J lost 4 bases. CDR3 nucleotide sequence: TGTGCCAGCAGTTTGGTAGTCTCCGGGACAGGAAATCAGCCCCAGCATTTT. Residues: CASSLVVSGTGNQPQHF.

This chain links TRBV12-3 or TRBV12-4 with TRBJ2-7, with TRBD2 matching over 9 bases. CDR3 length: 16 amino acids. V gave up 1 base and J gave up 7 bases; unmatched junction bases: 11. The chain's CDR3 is CASSLEGREGFWEQYF. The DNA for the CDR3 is TGTGCCAGCAGTTTAGAGGGGCGGGAGGGCTTTTGGGAGCAGTACTTC.

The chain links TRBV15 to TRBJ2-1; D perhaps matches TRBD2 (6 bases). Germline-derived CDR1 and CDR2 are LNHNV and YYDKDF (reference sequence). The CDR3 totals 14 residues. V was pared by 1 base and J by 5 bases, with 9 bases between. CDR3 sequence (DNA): TGTGCCACCAGCAGAGGACTAGGCCACAATGAGCAGTTCTTC. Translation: CATSRGLGHNEQFF.

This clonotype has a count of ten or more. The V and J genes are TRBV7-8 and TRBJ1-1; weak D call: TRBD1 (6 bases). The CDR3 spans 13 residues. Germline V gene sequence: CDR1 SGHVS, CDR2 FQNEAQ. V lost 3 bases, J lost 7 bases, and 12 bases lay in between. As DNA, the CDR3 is TGTGCCAGCAGCTTCGGCAGGGGATATGAAGCTTTCTTT. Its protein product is CASSFGRGYEAFF.